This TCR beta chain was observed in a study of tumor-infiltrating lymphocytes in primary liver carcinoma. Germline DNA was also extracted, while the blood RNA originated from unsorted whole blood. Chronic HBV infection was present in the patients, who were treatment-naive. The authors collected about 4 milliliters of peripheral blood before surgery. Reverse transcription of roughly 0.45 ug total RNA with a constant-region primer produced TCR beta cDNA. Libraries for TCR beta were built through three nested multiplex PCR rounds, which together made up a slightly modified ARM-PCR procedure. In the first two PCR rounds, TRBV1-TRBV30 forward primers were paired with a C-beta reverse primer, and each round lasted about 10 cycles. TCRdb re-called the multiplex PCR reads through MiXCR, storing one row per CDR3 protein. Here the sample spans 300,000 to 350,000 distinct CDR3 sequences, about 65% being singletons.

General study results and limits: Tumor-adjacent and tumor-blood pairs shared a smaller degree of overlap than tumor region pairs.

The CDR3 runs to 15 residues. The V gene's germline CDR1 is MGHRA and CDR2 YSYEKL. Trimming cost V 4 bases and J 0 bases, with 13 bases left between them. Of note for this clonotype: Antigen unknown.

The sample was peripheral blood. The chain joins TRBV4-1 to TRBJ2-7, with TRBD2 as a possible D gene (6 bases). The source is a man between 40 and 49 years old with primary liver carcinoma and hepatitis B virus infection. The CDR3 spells CASSPKTRGSYEQYF. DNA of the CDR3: TGCGCCAGCAGCCCGAAGACTAGGGGCTCCTACGAGCAGTACTTC.